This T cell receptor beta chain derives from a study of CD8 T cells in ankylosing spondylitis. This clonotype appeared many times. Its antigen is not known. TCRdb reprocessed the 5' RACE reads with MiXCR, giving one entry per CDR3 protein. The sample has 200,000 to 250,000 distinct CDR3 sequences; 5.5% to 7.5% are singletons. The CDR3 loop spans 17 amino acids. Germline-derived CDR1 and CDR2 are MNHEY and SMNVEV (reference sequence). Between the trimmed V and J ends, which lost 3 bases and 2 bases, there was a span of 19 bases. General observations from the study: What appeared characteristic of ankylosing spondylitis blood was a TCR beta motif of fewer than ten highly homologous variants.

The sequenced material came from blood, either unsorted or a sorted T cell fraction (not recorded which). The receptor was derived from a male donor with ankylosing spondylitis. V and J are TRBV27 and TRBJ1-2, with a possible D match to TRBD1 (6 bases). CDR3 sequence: CASSFHRGQGYNYGYTF. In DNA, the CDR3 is TGTGCCAGCAGTTTTCATCGGGGTCAGGGGTACAACTATGGCTACACCTTC.